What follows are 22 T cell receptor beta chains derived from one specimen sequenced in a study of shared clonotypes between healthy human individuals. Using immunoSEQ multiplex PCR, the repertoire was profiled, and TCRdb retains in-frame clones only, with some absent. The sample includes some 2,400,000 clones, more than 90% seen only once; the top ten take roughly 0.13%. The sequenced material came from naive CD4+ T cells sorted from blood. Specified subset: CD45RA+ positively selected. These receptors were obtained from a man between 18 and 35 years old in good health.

The CDR3 loop is CASSLGAGVSYNEQFF. CDR3 in DNA: TGTGCCAGCAGCTTGGGGGCAGGGGTCTCCTACAATGAGCAGTTCTTC. The chain combines TRBV5-4 with TRBJ2-1, with a weak D call TRBD1 (6 bases). V was cut by 0 bases and J by 0 bases, with 10 bases left in between. Germline CDR1 is SGHNT and CDR2 is YYREEE (reference sequence). The length of the CDR3 is 16 residues.

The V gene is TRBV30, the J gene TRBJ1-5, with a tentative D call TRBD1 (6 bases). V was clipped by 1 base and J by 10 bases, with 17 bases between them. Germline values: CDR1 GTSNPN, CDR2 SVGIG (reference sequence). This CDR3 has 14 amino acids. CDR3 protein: CAWSDSGGQRPQHF. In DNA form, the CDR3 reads TGTGCCTGGAGTGATTCGGGGGGGCAGAGACCCCAGCATTTT.

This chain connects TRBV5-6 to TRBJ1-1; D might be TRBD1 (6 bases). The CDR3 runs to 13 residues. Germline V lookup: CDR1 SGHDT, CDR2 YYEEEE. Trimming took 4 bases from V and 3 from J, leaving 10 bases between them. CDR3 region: CASSVAGDTEAFF. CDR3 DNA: TGTGCCAGCAGCGTCGCAGGGGACACTGAAGCTTTCTTT.

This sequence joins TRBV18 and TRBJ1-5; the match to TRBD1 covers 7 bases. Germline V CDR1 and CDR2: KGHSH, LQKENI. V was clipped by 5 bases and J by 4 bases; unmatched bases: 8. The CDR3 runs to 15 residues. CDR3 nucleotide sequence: TGTGCCAGCTCATCAGGGGGAGTAGGGAATCAGCCCCAGCATTTT. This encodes CASSSGGVGNQPQHF.

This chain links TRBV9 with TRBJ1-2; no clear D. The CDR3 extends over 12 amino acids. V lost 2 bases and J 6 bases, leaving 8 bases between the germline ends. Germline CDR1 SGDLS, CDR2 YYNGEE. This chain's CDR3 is CASSVQTHGYTF. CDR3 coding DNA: TGTGCCAGCAGCGTCCAGACACATGGCTACACCTTC.

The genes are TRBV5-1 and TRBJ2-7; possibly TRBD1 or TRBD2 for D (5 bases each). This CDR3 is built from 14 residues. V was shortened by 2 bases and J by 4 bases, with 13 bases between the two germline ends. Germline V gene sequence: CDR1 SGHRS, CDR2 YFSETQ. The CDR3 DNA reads TGCGCCAGCAGCTTTGGGGACGGAATTTACGAGCAGTACTTC. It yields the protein CASSFGDGIYEQYF. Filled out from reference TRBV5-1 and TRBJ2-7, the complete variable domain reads KAGVTQTPRYLIKTRGQQVTLSCSPISGHRSVSWYQQTPGQGLQFLFEYFSETQRNKGNFPGRFSGRQFSNSRSEMNVSTLELGDSALYLCASSFGDGIYEQYFGPGTRLTVT.

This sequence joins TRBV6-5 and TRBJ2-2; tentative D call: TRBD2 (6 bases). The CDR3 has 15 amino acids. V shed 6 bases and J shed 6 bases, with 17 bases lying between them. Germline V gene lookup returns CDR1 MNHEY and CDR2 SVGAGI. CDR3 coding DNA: TGTGCCAGCAGAACCCGGGACTCCGCGGCCGGGGAGCTGTTTTTT. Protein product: CASRTRDSAAGELFF.

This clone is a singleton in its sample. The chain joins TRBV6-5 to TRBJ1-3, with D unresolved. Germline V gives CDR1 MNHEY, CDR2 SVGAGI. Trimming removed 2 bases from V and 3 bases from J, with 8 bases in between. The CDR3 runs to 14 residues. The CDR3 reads CASSYERSGNTIYF. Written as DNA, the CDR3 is TGTGCCAGCAGTTACGAACGAAGTGGAAACACCATATATTTT.

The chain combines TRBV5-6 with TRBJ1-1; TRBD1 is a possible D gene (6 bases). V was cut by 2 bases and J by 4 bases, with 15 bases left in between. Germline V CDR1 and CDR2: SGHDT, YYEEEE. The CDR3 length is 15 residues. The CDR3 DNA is TGTGCCAGCAGCTTCCCACAGGGCGTTAGCACTGAAGCTTTCTTT. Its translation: CASSFPQGVSTEAFF. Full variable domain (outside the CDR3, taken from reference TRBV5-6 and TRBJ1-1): DAGVTQSPTHLIKTRGQQVTLRCSPKSGHDTVSWYQQALGQGPQFIFQYYEEEERQRGNFPDRFSGHQFPNYSSELNVNALLLGDSALYLCASSFPQGVSTEAFFGQGTRLTVV.

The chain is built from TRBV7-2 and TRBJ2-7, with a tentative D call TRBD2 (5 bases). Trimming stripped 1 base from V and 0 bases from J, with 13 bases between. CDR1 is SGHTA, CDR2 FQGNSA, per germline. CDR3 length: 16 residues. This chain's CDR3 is CASSLDGRGLSYEQYF. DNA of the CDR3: TGTGCCAGCAGCTTAGATGGGCGCGGGCTCTCCTACGAGCAGTACTTC.

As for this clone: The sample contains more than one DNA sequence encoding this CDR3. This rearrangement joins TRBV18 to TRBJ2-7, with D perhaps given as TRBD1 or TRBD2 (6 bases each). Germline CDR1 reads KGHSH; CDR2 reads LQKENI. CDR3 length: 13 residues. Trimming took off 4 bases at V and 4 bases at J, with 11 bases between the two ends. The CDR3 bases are TGTGCCAGCTCACGCGGGACATCTTACGAGCAGTACTTC. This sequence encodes CASSRGTSYEQYF.

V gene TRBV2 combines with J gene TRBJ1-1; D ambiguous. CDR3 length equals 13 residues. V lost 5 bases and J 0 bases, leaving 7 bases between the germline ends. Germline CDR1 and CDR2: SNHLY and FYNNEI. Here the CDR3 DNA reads TGTGCCAGCAGTTTCCAGATGAACACTGAAGCTTTCTTT. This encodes CASSFQMNTEAFF.

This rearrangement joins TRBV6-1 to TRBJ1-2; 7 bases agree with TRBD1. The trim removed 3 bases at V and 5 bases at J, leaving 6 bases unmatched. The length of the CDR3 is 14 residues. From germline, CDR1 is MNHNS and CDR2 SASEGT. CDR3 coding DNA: TGTGCCAGCAGTGACCGACAGGGCGGTTATGGCTACACCTTC. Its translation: CASSDRQGGYGYTF.

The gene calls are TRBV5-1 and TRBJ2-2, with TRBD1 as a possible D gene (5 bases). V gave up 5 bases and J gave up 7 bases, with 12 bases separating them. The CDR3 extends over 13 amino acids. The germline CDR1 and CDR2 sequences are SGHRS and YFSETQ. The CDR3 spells CASSQDQGGELFF. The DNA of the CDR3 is TGCGCCAGCAGTCAGGATCAGGGCGGGGAGCTGTTTTTT.

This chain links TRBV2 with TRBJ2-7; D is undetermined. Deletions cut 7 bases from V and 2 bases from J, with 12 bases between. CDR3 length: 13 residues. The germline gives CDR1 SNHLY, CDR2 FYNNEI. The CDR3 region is CASKVRLAYEQYF. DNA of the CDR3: TGTGCCAGCAAGGTCAGACTTGCCTACGAGCAGTACTTC.

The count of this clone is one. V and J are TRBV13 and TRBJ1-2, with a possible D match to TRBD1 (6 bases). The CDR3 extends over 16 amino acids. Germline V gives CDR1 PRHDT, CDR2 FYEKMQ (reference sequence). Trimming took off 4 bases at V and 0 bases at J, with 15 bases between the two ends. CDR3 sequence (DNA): TGTGCCAGCAGCTCCAGGGGAAAGGTAGCTAACTATGGCTACACCTTC. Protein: CASSSRGKVANYGYTF. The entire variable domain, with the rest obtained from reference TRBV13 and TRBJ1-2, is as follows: AAGVIQSPRHLIKEKRETATLKCYPIPRHDTVYWYQQGPGQDPQFLISFYEKMQSDKGSIPDRFSAQQFSDYHSELNMSSLELGDSALYFCASSSRGKVANYGYTFGSGTRLTVV.

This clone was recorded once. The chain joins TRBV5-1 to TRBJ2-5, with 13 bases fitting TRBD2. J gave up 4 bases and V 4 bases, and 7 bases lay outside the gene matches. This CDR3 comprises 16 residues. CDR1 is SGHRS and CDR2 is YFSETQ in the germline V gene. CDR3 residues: CASSVTSGRASETQYF. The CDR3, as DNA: TGCGCCAGCAGCGTAACTAGCGGGAGGGCCTCAGAGACCCAGTACTTC.

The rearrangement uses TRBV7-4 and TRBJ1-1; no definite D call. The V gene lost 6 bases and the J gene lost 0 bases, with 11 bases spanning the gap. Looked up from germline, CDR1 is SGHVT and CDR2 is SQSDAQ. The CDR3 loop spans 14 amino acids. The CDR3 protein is CASRYGPLNTEAFF. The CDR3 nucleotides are TGTGCCAGCAGGTACGGACCCCTGAACACTGAAGCTTTCTTT.

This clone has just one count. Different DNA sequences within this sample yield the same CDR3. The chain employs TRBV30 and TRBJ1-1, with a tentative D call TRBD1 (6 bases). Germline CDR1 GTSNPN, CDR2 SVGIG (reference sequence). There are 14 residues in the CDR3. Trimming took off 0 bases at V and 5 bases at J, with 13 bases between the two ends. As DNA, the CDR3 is TGTGCCTGGAGTGTATTGGGGGGCCGAACTGAAGCTTTCTTT. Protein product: CAWSVLGGRTEAFF.

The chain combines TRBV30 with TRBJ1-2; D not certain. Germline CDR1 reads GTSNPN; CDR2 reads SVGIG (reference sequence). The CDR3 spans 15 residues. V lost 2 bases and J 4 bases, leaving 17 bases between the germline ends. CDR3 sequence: CAWSTYSAVTYGYTF. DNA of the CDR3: TGTGCCTGGAGTACCTACTCGGCAGTAACCTATGGCTACACCTTC.

The CDR3 sequence is CASSPPPSSDTQYF. CDR3 coding DNA: TGTGCCAGCAGCCCCCCACCTTCTTCAGATACGCAGTATTTT. The chain employs TRBV7-2 and TRBJ2-3; D not resolved. This CDR3 contains 14 residues. V was trimmed by 5 bases and J by 4 bases, leaving 13 bases between them. From germline, CDR1 is SGHTA and CDR2 FQGNSA. The variable domain in full, with the rest retrieved from reference TRBV7-2 and TRBJ2-3, is GAGVSQSPSNKVTEKGKDVELRCDPISGHTALYWYRQSLGQGLEFLIYFQGNSAPDKSGLPSDRFSAERTGGSVSTLTIQRTQQEDSAVYLCASSPPPSSDTQYFGPGTRLTVL.

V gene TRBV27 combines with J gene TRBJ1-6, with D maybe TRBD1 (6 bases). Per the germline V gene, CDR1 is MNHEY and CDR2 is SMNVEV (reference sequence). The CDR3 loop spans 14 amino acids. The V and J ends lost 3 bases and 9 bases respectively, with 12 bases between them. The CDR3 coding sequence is TGTGCCAGCAGTTTGACAGGAGAAAGTTCACCCCTCCACTTT. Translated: CASSLTGESSPLHF.